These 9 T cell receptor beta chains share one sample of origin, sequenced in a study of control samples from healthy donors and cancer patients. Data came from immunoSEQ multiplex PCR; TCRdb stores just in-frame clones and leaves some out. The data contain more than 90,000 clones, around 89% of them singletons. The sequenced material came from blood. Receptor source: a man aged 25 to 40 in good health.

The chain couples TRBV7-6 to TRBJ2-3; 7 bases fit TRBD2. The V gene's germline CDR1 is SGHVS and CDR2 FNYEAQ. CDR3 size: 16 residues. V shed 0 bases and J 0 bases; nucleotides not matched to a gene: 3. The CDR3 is CASSLARRGSTDTQYF. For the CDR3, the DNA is TGTGCCAGCAGCTTAGCGCGGCGGGGGAGCACAGATACGCAGTATTTT.

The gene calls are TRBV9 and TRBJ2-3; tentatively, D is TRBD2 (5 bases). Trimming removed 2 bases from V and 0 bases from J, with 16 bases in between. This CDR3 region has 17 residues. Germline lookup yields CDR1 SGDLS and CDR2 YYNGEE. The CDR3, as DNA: TGTGCCAGCAGCGTCCTAGGACTTTCGACTAGCACAGATACGCAGTATTTT. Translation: CASSVLGLSTSTDTQYF.

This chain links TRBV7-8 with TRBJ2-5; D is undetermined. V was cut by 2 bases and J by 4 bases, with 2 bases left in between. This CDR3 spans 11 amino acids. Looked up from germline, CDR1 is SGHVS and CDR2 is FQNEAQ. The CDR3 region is CASSLTETQYF. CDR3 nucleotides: TGTGCCAGCAGCTTAACAGAGACCCAGTACTTC.

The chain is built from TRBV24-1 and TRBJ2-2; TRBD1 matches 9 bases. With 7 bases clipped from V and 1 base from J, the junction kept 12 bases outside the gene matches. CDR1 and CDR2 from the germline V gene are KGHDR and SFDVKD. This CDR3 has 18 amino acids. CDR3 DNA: TGTGCCACCAGCCCGGGACAGGGTTCTTTCCAGAACACCGGGGAGCTGTTTTTT. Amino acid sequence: CATSPGQGSFQNTGELFF.

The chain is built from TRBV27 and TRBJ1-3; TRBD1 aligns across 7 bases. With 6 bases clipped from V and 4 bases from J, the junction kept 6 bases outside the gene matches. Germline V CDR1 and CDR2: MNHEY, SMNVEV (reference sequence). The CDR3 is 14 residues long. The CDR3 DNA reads TGTGCCAGCAGCTCCAGGGGGGGCGGAAACACCATATATTTT. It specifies CASSSRGGGNTIYF.

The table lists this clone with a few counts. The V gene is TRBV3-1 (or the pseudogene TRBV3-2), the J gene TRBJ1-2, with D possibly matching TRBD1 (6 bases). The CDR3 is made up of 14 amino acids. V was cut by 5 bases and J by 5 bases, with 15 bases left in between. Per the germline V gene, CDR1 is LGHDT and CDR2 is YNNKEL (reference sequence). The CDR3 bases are TGTGCCAGCAGCATCCTCAAAGGGGGGTATGGCTACACCTTC. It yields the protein CASSILKGGYGYTF.

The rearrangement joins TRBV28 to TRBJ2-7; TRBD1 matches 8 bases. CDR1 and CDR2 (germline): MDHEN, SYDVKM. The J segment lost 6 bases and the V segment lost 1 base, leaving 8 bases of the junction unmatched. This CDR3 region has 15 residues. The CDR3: CASSLSGQGAGEQYF. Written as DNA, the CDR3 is TGTGCCAGCAGTTTATCTGGTCAGGGGGCCGGCGAGCAGTACTTC.

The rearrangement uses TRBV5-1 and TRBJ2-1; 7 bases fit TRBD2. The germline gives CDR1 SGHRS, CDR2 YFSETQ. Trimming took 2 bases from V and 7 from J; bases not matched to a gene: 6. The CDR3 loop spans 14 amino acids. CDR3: CASSFELARNEQFF. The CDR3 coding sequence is TGCGCCAGCAGCTTTGAACTAGCGAGGAATGAGCAGTTCTTC. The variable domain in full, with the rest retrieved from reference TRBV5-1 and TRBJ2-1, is KAGVTQTPRYLIKTRGQQVTLSCSPISGHRSVSWYQQTPGQGLQFLFEYFSETQRNKGNFPGRFSGRQFSNSRSEMNVSTLELGDSALYLCASSFELARNEQFFGPGTRLTVL.

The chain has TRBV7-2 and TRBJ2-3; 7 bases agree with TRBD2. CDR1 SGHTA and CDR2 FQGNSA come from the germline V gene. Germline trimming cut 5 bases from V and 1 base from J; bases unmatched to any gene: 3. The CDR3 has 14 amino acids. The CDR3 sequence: CASSPTSGTDTQYF. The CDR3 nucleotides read TGTGCCAGCAGCCCTACTAGCGGCACAGATACGCAGTATTTT.